The 27 T cell receptor beta chains below all came from one sample that was sequenced in a study of blood T cell repertoires in COVID-19. Some clones are missing from TCRdb's copy, which holds only in-frame ones; the method was immunoSEQ multiplex PCR. The sample has over 150,000 clones; roughly 82% are singletons. The sequenced sample consisted of PBMCs or T cells enriched from blood (not recorded which). These receptor sequences come from a man aged 40-55 years who had recovered from COVID-19.

V gene TRBV2 combines with J gene TRBJ2-5; 11 bases are shared with TRBD2. This CDR3 contains 16 residues. V lost 2 bases to trimming and J lost 3 bases; unmatched junction nucleotides: 5. Germline loops: CDR1 SNHLY, CDR2 FYNNEI. CDR3 in amino acids: CASSERVAGGKETQYF. Written as DNA, the CDR3 is TGTGCCAGCAGTGAAAGGGTAGCGGGAGGGAAAGAGACCCAGTACTTC.

The sample holds a few counts of this clone. The chain links TRBV27 to TRBJ1-2; TRBD1 matches 8 bases. The CDR3 extends over 13 amino acids. Looked up from germline, CDR1 is MNHEY and CDR2 is SMNVEV (reference sequence). V shed 3 bases, J shed 6 bases, and the junction held 3 bases outside the gene matches. The CDR3 loop is CASSFSGGDGYTF. The CDR3 DNA reads TGTGCCAGCAGTTTCTCAGGGGGCGATGGCTACACCTTC.

J is TRBJ2-7 and V is TRBV30; 8 bases fit TRBD1. CDR3 length: 14 residues. With 4 bases clipped from V and 1 base from J, the junction kept 6 bases outside the gene matches. CDR1 and CDR2 (germline): GTSNPN, SVGIG (reference sequence). The CDR3 reads CAWNTGTGSYEQYV. The CDR3 DNA reads TGTGCCTGGAATACCGGGACAGGATCCTACGAGCAGTACGTC.

The CDR3 loop reads CASSLAIGELFF. The CDR3 region has the DNA TGTGCCAGCAGCTTAGCTATCGGGGAGCTGTTTTTT. The rearrangement links TRBV7-9 to TRBJ2-2; no firm D call. Germline loops: CDR1 SEHNR, CDR2 FQNEAQ (reference sequence). The CDR3 contains 12 residues. V was trimmed by 0 bases and J by 7 bases, leaving 3 bases between them.

This chain connects TRBV7-2 to TRBJ2-5; TRBD1 matches 7 bases. J was trimmed by 4 bases and V by 0 bases; bases with no gene match: 5. There are 15 residues in the CDR3. Germline V lookup: CDR1 SGHTA, CDR2 FQGNSA. The DNA of the CDR3 is TGTGCCAGCAGCTTAGCGAGACACAGGGGAGAGACCCAGTACTTC. Protein product: CASSLARHRGETQYF.

This clone occurred once. This chain joins TRBV18 and TRBJ1-2; 8 bases agree with TRBD1. The V and J ends lost 6 bases and 4 bases, in that order; junction bases with no gene match: 10. This CDR3 has 15 amino acids. The germline gives CDR1 KGHSH, CDR2 LQKENI. The CDR3 here is CASSSLGQGIYGYTF. For the CDR3, the DNA is TGTGCCAGCTCCTCACTAGGACAGGGAATCTATGGCTACACCTTC.

This CDR3 is CASSSGGGRAFF. CDR3 DNA: TGTGCCAGCAGCTCAGGGGGAGGTCGGGCTTTCTTT. The rearrangement links TRBV7-8 to TRBJ1-1, with 7 bases identical to TRBD1. Trimming took 4 bases from V and 11 from J; bases not matched to a gene: 7. CDR1 and CDR2 (germline): SGHVS, FQNEAQ. The CDR3 sequence is 12 residues long.

This sequence joins TRBV28 and TRBJ2-7; D is perhaps TRBD1 (5 bases). CDR1 is MDHEN and CDR2 is SYDVKM in the germline V gene. The CDR3 runs to 12 residues. The V gene lost 7 bases and the J gene lost 2 bases, with 9 bases spanning the gap. CDR3 loop: CASTGIAYEQYF. The CDR3 nucleotides are TGTGCCAGCACAGGGATCGCCTACGAGCAGTACTTC.

This chain uses TRBV3-1 (or the pseudogene TRBV3-2) with TRBJ2-5, with D possibly being TRBD2 (5 bases). The ends were cut back, 5 bases at V and 4 bases at J, with 14 bases in the middle. Germline V gene data show CDR1 as LGHDT and CDR2 as YNNKEL (reference sequence). The CDR3 loop spans 14 amino acids. The CDR3 is CASSALGRGETQYF. The CDR3 nucleotides read TGTGCCAGCAGCGCCTTAGGCCGGGGAGAGACCCAGTACTTC.

The chain employs TRBV5-1 and TRBJ2-1, with D possibly matching TRBD2 (6 bases). Trimming cost V 3 bases and J 10 bases, with 20 bases left between them. This CDR3 is built from 15 residues. From germline, CDR1 is SGHRS and CDR2 YFSETQ. CDR3: CASSYGGGILQEQFF. In DNA form, the CDR3 reads TGCGCCAGCAGCTACGGTGGCGGGATTTTACAAGAGCAGTTCTTC.

J is TRBJ2-7 and V is TRBV27, with 13 positions matching TRBD2. V lost 6 bases, J lost 0 bases, and 8 bases stayed unmatched. The CDR3 has 17 residues. Germline-derived CDR1 and CDR2 are MNHEY and SMNVEV (reference sequence). This CDR3 is CASRWTSGSFSSYEQYF. As DNA, the CDR3 is TGTGCCAGCAGATGGACTAGCGGGAGTTTTAGCTCCTACGAGCAGTACTTC.

This chain connects TRBV24-1 to TRBJ2-2; TRBD1 matches at 9 bases. The CDR3 has 17 residues. From germline, CDR1 is KGHDR and CDR2 SFDVKD. V was pared by 3 bases and J by 4 bases, with 8 bases of the junction left unmatched. The CDR3 spells CATSDARTGVFTGELFF. The DNA for the CDR3 is TGTGCCACCAGTGATGCTCGGACAGGGGTCTTCACCGGGGAGCTGTTTTTT.

This clone was detected only once. The chain recombines TRBV5-1 with TRBJ2-3; D might be TRBD2 (5 bases). The germline V and J ends were trimmed by 0 bases and 0 bases, with 8 bases remaining between them. CDR1 and CDR2 (germline): SGHRS, YFSETQ. There are 15 residues in the CDR3. In DNA form, the CDR3 reads TGCGCCAGCAGCTTGGAGGGCGGGAGCACAGATACGCAGTATTTT. Its translation is CASSLEGGSTDTQYF.

As to this clone: Additional DNA sequences in this sample encode the identical CDR3. This chain uses TRBV12-3 or TRBV12-4 with TRBJ1-6; a weak D match, TRBD1 (6 bases). The CDR3 consists of 13 residues. V shed 5 bases and J shed 7 bases, with 9 bases lying between them. The CDR3 DNA reads TGTGCCAGCAGTCACAGGGAGAATTCACCCCTCCACTTT. Protein: CASSHRENSPLHF.

On this clone itself: Germline and junction disagree at one end, which may indicate a read error. The rearrangement uses TRBV19 and TRBJ1-1; the match to TRBD1 covers 9 bases. This CDR3 is 15 amino acids long. CDR1 and CDR2 (germline): LNHDA, SQIVND (reference sequence). The CDR3: CASSLDRGSGTEAFF. In nucleotides, the CDR3 is TGTGCCAGTAGTCTAGACAGGGGGAGTGGGACTGAAGCTTTCTTT.

V gene TRBV7-2 combines with J gene TRBJ1-2; weak D call: TRBD1 (6 bases). CDR3 length equals 15 residues. The ends were cut back, 4 bases at V and 3 bases at J, with 15 bases in the middle. The germline V gene has CDR1 SGHTA and CDR2 FQGNSA. CDR3 sequence (DNA): TGTGCCAGCAGCTCCTTCGGACAGAGCTACTATGGCTACACCTTC. This sequence encodes CASSSFGQSYYGYTF.

This clone was observed a single time. V usage is TRBV7-9 and J usage is TRBJ2-1, with a possible D match to TRBD1 (6 bases). Germline-derived CDR1 and CDR2 are SEHNR and FQNEAQ (reference sequence). This CDR3 has 16 amino acids. Trimming pared 5 bases from V and 0 bases from J, leaving 14 bases between. The CDR3 protein is CASSPPGQSSYNEQFF. The CDR3, as DNA: TGTGCCAGCAGCCCCCCCGGACAGAGCTCCTACAATGAGCAGTTCTTC. The full variable domain, with the rest looked up from reference TRBV7-9 and TRBJ2-1, is DTGVSQNPRHKITKRGQNVTFRCDPISEHNRLYWYRQTLGQGPEFLTYFQNEAQLEKSRLLSDRFSAERPKGSFSTLEIQRTEQGDSAMYLCASSPPGQSSYNEQFFGPGTRLTVL.

The chain carries TRBV6-4 and TRBJ2-3; D call uncertain. The CDR3 totals 15 residues. The V gene lost 5 bases and the J gene lost 0 bases, with 12 bases spanning the gap. Germline V gives CDR1 MRHNA, CDR2 SNTAGT. The CDR3 nucleotides read TGTGCCAGCAGTAGATATTTCAGTAGCACAGATACGCAGTATTTT. This gives the protein CASSRYFSSTDTQYF.

The rearrangement joins TRBV5-1 to TRBJ2-5; TRBD2 aligns across 10 bases. The junction had 3 bases not matched to a gene; V was cut back by 0 bases and J by 4 bases. This CDR3 is built from 15 residues. The germline V gene has CDR1 SGHRS and CDR2 YFSETQ. The CDR3 protein is CASSLVLAGTETQYF. In DNA form, the CDR3 reads TGCGCCAGCAGCTTGGTACTAGCGGGAACAGAGACCCAGTACTTC.

The chain couples TRBV5-6 to TRBJ2-4; possibly TRBD1 for D (7 bases). CDR1 and CDR2 (germline): SGHDT, YYEEEE. The CDR3 runs to 18 residues. Deletions cut 2 bases from V and 0 bases from J, with 18 bases between. The CDR3 DNA follows: TGTGCCAGCAGCTTCTTGGCCAGGGGGGACTTAGCCAAAAACATTCAGTACTTC. As protein: CASSFLARGDLAKNIQYF.

V is TRBV27 and J is TRBJ1-2; the D gene is possibly TRBD1 (5 bases). The V gene lost 2 bases and the J gene lost 7 bases, with 17 bases spanning the gap. CDR3 length equals 15 residues. From germline, CDR1 is MNHEY and CDR2 SMNVEV (reference sequence). In nucleotides, the CDR3 is TGTGCCAGCAGTTTAAAAGCCCAGGGCCTAGGTGGCTACACCTTC. This encodes CASSLKAQGLGGYTF.

The CDR3 protein is CASSPPLATEEAFF. The CDR3 DNA reads as TGTGCCAGCTCACCGCCACTGGCAACAGAAGAAGCTTTCTTT. V and J are TRBV18 and TRBJ1-1; D is undetermined. The CDR3 length is 14 residues. Trimming stripped 3 bases from V and 8 bases from J, with 16 bases between. From germline, CDR1 is KGHSH and CDR2 LQKENI.

This clone turned up a few times. The gene calls are TRBV5-1 and TRBJ2-1, with 14 positions matching TRBD2. The CDR3 is made up of 15 amino acids. Losses at the gene ends were 4 bases for V and 14 bases for J; bases not matched to a gene: 11. Germline CDR1 is SGHRS and CDR2 is YFSETQ. The CDR3: CASSPSGTSGSDKFF. The DNA of the CDR3 is TGCGCCAGCAGCCCCTCCGGGACTAGCGGGAGTGATAAGTTCTTC.

The chain is built from TRBV11-1 and TRBJ2-1, with a possible D match to TRBD2 (6 bases). The CDR3 loop spans 16 amino acids. V lost 4 bases to trimming and J lost 4 bases, with 17 bases between them. From germline, CDR1 is SGHAT and CDR2 FQDESV (reference sequence). The CDR3 loop is CASSSGGSGAYNEQFF. The CDR3 DNA reads as TGTGCCAGCAGCTCCGGTGGTAGCGGAGCGTACAATGAGCAGTTCTTC.

This clone is a singleton in its sample. This rearrangement joins TRBV24-1 to TRBJ2-1; TRBD2 matches at 7 bases. The CDR3 loop spans 16 amino acids. Germline CDR1 reads KGHDR; CDR2 reads SFDVKD. V gave up 4 bases and J gave up 0 bases; unmatched junction bases: 5. The CDR3 nucleotides are TGTGCCACCAGTGACCTAGCGGCAAGCTCCTACAATGAGCAGTTCTTC. It encodes CATSDLAASSYNEQFF.

J is TRBJ2-7 and V is TRBV6-5, with TRBD2 identical over 7 bases. The CDR3 runs 15 residues. Germline V gene lookup returns CDR1 MNHEY and CDR2 SVGAGI. V dropped 5 bases and J dropped 2; count of bases not matched to a gene: 9. The CDR3 is CASSHRLGGAYEQYV. In nucleotides, the CDR3 is TGTGCCAGCAGTCACCGCCTTGGGGGGGCCTACGAGCAGTACGTC.

The CDR3 nucleotides are TGTGCCAGCAGCCAATCTATGGGCTACGCAGATACGCAGTATTTT. The encoded protein is CASSQSMGYADTQYF. The chain carries TRBV4-2 and TRBJ2-3; D is undetermined. This CDR3 is built from 15 residues. Germline assignment: CDR1 LGHNA and CDR2 YNFKEQ. V was cut by 2 bases and J by 4 bases, with 13 bases left in between.